This T cell receptor (beta chain) was found in a study of blood T cell repertoires in COVID-19. Study details: Sources were T cells, B-cell-depleted T cells, or PBMCs; the material itself was cDNA or gDNA.

Trimming shortened V by 4 bases and J by 3 bases, and 6 bases separated the two germline ends. In germline, CDR1 is LNHDA, CDR2 SQIVND (reference sequence). This CDR3 is 13 amino acids long. Under the authors' procedure: Reference gene primer amplification gave estimated nucleated cell counts. The method was immunoSEQ multiplex PCR; TCRdb's version includes in-frame clones alone and lacks a portion of them. V and J calls plus clone size are reproduced from that table; the DNA served to infer D and trimming. In the table there are about 180,000 clones, approximately 80% of which are singletons. The sequence came from a woman aged 40-49 years with COVID-19, enrolled during active disease. The chain is built from TRBV19 and TRBJ2-2; possible D gene TRBD1, 5 bases. The sequenced material came from peripheral blood. The CDR3 bases are TGTGCCAGTAGTACAGGGTACACCGGGGAGCTGTTTTTT. It translates to CASSTGYTGELFF.